What follows describes a single T cell receptor (beta chain). This record comes from a study of blood T cell repertoires in COVID-19. TCRdb keeps only in-frame clones here, not all; method: immunoSEQ multiplex PCR. The sample yields around 95,000 clones, roughly 87% seen once. The CDR3 is 15 residues long. The receptor comes from a man aged 25 to 40 in a cohort sampled during active COVID-19. The chain joins TRBV21-1 to TRBJ1-2; the table's D call, TRBD1, was not checked against the DNA. TRBV21-1 is a listed pseudogene. Sample: peripheral blood. DNA of the CDR3: TGTGCCAGCAGCATCCGGACAGGGGGCCCTTATGGCTACACCTTC. Protein sequence: CASSIRTGGPYGYTF.